This TCR beta chain was retrieved from a study of blood T cell repertoires in COVID-19. Study at large: Samples of COVID-19 (acute and convalescent) were obtained from the United States, Italy and Spain. From T cells, B-cell-depleted T cells, or PBMCs came the material, which was cDNA or gDNA.

Germline CDR1 and CDR2: SEHNR and FQNEAQ (reference sequence). V lost 0 bases to trimming and J lost 0 bases, with 4 bases between them. This CDR3 has 14 residues. How the authors handled the data: Reference gene primer amplification gave estimated nucleated cell counts. Assay used: immunoSEQ multiplex PCR; TCRdb lists only in-frame clones, some missing. The V and J calls and clone size are taken from that table; D and trimming were inferred from the DNA. The sample yields 45,000 to 60,000 clones, approximately 85% seen once. What was sequenced was peripheral blood. The sequence was obtained from a human donor in a cohort sampled during active COVID-19. The chain is built from TRBV7-9 and TRBJ2-3; no reliable D call. CDR3 region: CASSLASSTDTQYF. The CDR3 DNA is TGTGCCAGCAGCTTAGCGTCTAGCACAGATACGCAGTATTTT. Together with reference TRBV7-9 and TRBJ2-3, the CDR3 gives the full variable domain: DTGVSQNPRHKITKRGQNVTFRCDPISEHNRLYWYRQTLGQGPEFLTYFQNEAQLEKSRLLSDRFSAERPKGSFSTLEIQRTEQGDSAMYLCASSLASSTDTQYFGPGTRLTVL.